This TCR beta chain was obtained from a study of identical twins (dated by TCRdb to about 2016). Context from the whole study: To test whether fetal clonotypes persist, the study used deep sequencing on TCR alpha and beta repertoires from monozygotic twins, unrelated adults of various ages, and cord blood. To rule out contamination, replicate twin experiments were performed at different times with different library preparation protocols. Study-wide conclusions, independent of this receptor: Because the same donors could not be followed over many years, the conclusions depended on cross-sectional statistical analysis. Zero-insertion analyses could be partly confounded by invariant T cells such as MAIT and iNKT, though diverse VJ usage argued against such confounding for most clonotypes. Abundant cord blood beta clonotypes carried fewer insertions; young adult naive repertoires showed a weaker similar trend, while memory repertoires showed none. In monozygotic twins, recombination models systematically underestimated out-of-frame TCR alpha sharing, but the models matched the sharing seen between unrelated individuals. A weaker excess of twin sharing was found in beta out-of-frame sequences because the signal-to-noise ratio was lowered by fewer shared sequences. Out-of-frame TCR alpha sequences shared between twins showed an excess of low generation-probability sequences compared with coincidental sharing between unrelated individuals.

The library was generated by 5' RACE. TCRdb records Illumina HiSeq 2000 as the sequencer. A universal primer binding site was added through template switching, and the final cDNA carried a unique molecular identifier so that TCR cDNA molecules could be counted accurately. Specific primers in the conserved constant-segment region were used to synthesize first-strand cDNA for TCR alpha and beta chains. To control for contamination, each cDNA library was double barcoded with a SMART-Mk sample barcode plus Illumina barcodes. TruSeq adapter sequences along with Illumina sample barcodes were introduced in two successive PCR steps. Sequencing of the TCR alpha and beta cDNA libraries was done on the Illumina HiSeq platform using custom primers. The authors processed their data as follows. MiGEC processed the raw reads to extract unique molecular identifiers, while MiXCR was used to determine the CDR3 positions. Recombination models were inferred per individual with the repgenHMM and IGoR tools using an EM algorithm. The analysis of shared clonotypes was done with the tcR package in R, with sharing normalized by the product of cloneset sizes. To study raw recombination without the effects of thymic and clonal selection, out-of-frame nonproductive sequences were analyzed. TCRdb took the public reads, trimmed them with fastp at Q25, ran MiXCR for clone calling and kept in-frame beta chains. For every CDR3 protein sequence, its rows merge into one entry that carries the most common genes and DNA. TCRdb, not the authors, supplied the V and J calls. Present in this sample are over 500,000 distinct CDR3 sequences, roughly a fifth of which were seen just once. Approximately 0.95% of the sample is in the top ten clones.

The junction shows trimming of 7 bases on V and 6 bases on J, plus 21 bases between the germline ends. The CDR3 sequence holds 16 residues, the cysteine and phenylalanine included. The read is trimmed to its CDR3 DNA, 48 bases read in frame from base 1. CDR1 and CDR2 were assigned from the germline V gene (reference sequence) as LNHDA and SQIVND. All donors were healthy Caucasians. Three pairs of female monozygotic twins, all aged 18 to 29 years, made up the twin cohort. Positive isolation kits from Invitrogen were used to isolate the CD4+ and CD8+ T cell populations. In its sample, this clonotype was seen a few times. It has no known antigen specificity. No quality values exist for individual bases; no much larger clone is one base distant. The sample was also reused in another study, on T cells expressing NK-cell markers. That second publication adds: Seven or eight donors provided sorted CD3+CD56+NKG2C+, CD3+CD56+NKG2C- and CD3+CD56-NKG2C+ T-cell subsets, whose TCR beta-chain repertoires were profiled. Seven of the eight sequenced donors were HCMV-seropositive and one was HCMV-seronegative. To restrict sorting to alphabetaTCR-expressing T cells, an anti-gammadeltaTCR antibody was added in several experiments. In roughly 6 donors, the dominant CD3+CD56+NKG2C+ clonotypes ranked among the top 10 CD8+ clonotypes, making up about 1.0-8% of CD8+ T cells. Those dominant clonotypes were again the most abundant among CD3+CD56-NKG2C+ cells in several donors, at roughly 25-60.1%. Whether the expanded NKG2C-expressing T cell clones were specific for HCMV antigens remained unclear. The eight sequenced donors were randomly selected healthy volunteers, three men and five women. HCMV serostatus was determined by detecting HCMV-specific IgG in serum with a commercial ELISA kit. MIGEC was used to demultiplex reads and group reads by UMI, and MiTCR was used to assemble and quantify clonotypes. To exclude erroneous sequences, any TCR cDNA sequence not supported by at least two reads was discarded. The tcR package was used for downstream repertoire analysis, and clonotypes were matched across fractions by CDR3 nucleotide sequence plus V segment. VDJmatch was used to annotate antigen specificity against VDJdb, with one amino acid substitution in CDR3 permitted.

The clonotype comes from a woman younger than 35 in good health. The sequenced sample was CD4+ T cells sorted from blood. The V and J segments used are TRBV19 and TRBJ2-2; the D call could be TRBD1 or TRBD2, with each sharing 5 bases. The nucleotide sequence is TGTGCCAGTATCCTACGTGGGGACGGTCGTCCCGGGGAGCTGTTTTTT. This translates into CASILRGDGRPGELFF.